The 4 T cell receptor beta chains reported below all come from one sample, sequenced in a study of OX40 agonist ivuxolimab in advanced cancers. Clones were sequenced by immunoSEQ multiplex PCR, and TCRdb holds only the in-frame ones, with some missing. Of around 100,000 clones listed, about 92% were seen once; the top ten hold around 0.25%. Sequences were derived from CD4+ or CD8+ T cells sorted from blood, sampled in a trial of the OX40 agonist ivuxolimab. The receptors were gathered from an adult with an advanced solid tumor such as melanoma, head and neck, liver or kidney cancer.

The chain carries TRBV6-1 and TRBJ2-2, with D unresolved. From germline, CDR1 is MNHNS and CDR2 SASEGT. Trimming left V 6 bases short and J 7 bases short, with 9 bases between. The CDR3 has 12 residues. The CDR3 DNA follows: TGTGCCAGCAGCTTAGTCGGCGGGGAGCTGTTTTTT. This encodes CASSLVGGELFF.

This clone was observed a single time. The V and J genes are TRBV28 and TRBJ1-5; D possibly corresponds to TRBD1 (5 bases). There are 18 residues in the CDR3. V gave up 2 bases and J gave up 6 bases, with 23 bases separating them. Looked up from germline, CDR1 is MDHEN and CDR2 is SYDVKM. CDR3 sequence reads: CASSLGGGYHPGGQPQHF. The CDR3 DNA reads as TGTGCCAGCAGTTTAGGTGGAGGGTACCACCCGGGGGGTCAGCCCCAGCATTTT.

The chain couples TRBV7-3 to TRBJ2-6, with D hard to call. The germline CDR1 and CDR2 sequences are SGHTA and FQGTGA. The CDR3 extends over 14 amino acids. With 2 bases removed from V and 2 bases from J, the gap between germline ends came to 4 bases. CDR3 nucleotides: TGTGCCAGCAGCTTATGGACTGGGGCCAACGTCCTGACTTTC. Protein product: CASSLWTGANVLTF.

CDR3 nucleotide sequence: TGTGCCAGCATCCAGGGGTCTTACAGGGTTCAAGAGACCCAGTACTTC. This sequence encodes CASIQGSYRVQETQYF. V and J are TRBV6-6 and TRBJ2-5; a weak D match, TRBD1 (6 bases). Germline CDR1 MNHNY, CDR2 SVGAGI (reference sequence). The CDR3 sequence is 16 residues long. V lost 7 bases and J lost 2, with 20 bases in between.